This T cell receptor (beta chain) was profiled in a study of long-term antiretroviral therapy in people with HIV. This CDR3 comprises 15 residues. The V end was cut by 1 base, the J end by 3 bases, with 9 bases between. Germline V gives CDR1 SGHTA, CDR2 FQGTGA. immunoSEQ v3.0 was run at survey level. Only in-frame clones appear in the TCRdb table, and some are missing; sequencing was by immunoSEQ multiplex PCR. Of about 17,000 clones listed, 85% to 90% are singletons. Comments on this clone: What it recognizes is unknown.

In each sample, roughly 1-11 million cryopreserved PBMC were present before DNA extraction. Study observations and caveats: It was observed that HIV repertoires exhibited narrower CDR3 length ranges than controls. Clones with expansion before ART led the repertoire at all time points. Diversity rose after ART but stayed below transplant donor controls.

The sequenced sample was unsorted PBMCs, obtained 6.9 years after starting antiretroviral therapy. The clonotype originates from a man between 50 and 59 years old with HIV. This chain connects TRBV7-3 to TRBJ1-4; D ambiguous. The CDR3 nucleotides read TGTGCCAGCAGCTTAAATGGGCTACCTAATGAAAAACTGTTTTTT. It yields the protein CASSLNGLPNEKLFF.